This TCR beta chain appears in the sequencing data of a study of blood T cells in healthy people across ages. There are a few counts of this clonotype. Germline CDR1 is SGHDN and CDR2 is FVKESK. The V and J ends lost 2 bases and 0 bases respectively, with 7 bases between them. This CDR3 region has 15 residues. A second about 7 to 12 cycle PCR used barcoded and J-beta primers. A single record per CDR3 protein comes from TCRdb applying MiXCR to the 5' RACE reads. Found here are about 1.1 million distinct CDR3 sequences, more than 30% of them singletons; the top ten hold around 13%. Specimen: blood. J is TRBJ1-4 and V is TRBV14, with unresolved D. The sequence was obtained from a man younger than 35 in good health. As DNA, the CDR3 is TGTGCCAGCAGCCAACTGATAGCAACTAATGAAAAACTGTTTTTT. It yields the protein CASSQLIATNEKLFF.